The rows below give T cell receptor beta chains drawn from one sample of a study of blood T cell repertoires in COVID-19. Libraries were prepared by immunoSEQ multiplex PCR; TCRdb keeps only in-frame clonotypes and omits some of them. The sample shows approximately 72,000 clones, approximately 85% of them seen only once. Material for sequencing was peripheral blood. These receptor sequences come from a woman older than 75 with active or convalescent COVID-19. CDR3s include the opening cysteine and the closing phenylalanine or tryptophan. A D gene is named only where the DNA matches it firmly. Size tells how often a clone was seen (once, few, many) or the class of an expanded clone, and some rows leave it out.

j_call: TRBJ1-1; d_call: -; v_call: TRBV27; clone_size: few; cdr3_nt: TGTGCCAGCAGCCTAGAAAAGCCATCCCTGGGCACTGAAGCTTTCTTT; cdr3_aa: CASSLEKPSLGTEAFF
j_call: TRBJ1-2; d_call: -; v_call: TRBV12-3/TRBV12-4; clone_size: -; cdr3_nt: TGTGCCAGCAGTTTAAGCAAGTTCGAAGGCTACACCTTC; cdr3_aa: CASSLSKFEGYTF
j_call: TRBJ2-2; d_call: -; v_call: TRBV11-3; clone_size: -; cdr3_nt: TGTGCCAGCAGCTTGACAATACTCAGGGGAGGGACCGGGGAGCTGTTTTTT; cdr3_aa: CASSLTILRGGTGELFF
j_call: TRBJ2-1; d_call: TRBD2; v_call: TRBV28; clone_size: -; cdr3_nt: TGTGCCAGCAGTTTACAGCTAGCGGGGGGGCGGAATGAGCAGTTCTTC; cdr3_aa: CASSLQLAGGRNEQFF
j_call: TRBJ2-7; d_call: -; v_call: TRBV30; clone_size: -; cdr3_nt: TGTGCCTGGAGGACACCGCTCTCAGAGCAGTACTTC; cdr3_aa: CAWRTPLSEQYF
j_call: TRBJ2-3; d_call: TRBD2; v_call: TRBV28; clone_size: -; cdr3_nt: TGTGCCAGCCAGAGTAGCGGGGGCTTGGATACGCAGTATTTT; cdr3_aa: CASQSSGGLDTQYF
j_call: TRBJ2-3; d_call: TRBD2; v_call: TRBV10-3; clone_size: -; cdr3_nt: TGTGCCATTAGTGATCCACGGGGGGGCGGGACAGATACGCAGTATTTT; cdr3_aa: CAISDPRGGGTDTQYF
j_call: TRBJ1-1; d_call: -; v_call: TRBV18; clone_size: -; cdr3_nt: TGTGCCAGCTCACCAGGATTTGGGAGTATGAACACTGAAGCTTTCTTT; cdr3_aa: CASSPGFGSMNTEAFF
j_call: TRBJ1-4; d_call: -; v_call: TRBV30; clone_size: -; cdr3_nt: TGTGCCTGGAATCTTGCAACTAATGAAAAACTGTTTTTT; cdr3_aa: CAWNLATNEKLFF
j_call: TRBJ2-1; d_call: TRBD2; v_call: TRBV2; clone_size: -; cdr3_nt: TGTGCCAGCCTTCGGGGGGAAAGCTCCTACAATGAGCAGTTCTTC; cdr3_aa: CASLRGESSYNEQFF
j_call: TRBJ2-1; d_call: -; v_call: TRBV19; clone_size: -; cdr3_nt: TGTGCCACCCTGGTTTCAGGCAATGAGCAGTTCTTC; cdr3_aa: CATLVSGNEQFF
j_call: TRBJ2-1; d_call: -; v_call: TRBV7-3; clone_size: -; cdr3_nt: TGTGCCAGCAGCTCGATCGGGGGCTCCTACAATGAGCAGTTCTTC; cdr3_aa: CASSSIGGSYNEQFF
j_call: TRBJ1-2; d_call: -; v_call: TRBV7-9; clone_size: -; cdr3_nt: TGTGCCAGCAGCTCGCGGGACCTCTATGGCTACACCTTC; cdr3_aa: CASSSRDLYGYTF
j_call: TRBJ2-5; d_call: TRBD2; v_call: TRBV28; clone_size: -; cdr3_nt: TGTGCCAGCAGCCCCAGACTAGCGGGGGTAGAGACCCAGTACTTC; cdr3_aa: CASSPRLAGVETQYF
j_call: TRBJ2-6; d_call: TRBD1; v_call: TRBV4-3; clone_size: once; cdr3_nt: TGCGCCAGCAGCCAAGCCAGTAGGGGGCCTGGGGCCAACGTCCTGACTTTC; cdr3_aa: CASSQASRGPGANVLTF
j_call: TRBJ2-7; d_call: TRBD2; v_call: TRBV11-2; clone_size: -; cdr3_nt: TGTGCCAGCAGCTTATCGGGAGGAACCTACGAGCAGTACTTC; cdr3_aa: CASSLSGGTYEQYF
j_call: TRBJ2-2; d_call: -; v_call: TRBV5-6; clone_size: -; cdr3_nt: TGTGCCAGCAGCTGGCAGGCGATTCCGAACACCGGGGAGCTGTTTTTT; cdr3_aa: CASSWQAIPNTGELFF
j_call: TRBJ2-5; d_call: TRBD2; v_call: TRBV11-3; clone_size: -; cdr3_nt: TGTGCCAGCAGCTCACCCCCGGGGGGACGAATCACCTCAGGGACCCAGTACTTC; cdr3_aa: CASSSPPGGRITSGTQYF
j_call: TRBJ2-7; d_call: TRBD1; v_call: TRBV4-3; clone_size: -; cdr3_nt: TGCGCCAGCAGCCAAGAAACAGGGGACGGGATTGTCAGCTCCTACGAGCAGTACTTC; cdr3_aa: CASSQETGDGIVSSYEQYF
j_call: TRBJ2-5; d_call: TRBD2; v_call: TRBV2; clone_size: -; cdr3_nt: TGTGCCAGCAGTGACGGGCTAGCGGGGGGGCTAGGAGAGACCCAGTACTTC; cdr3_aa: CASSDGLAGGLGETQYF
j_call: TRBJ1-1; d_call: -; v_call: TRBV6-2/TRBV6-3; clone_size: -; cdr3_nt: TGTGCCAGCAGCACGGACAGGAACACTGAAGCTTTCTTT; cdr3_aa: CASSTDRNTEAFF
j_call: TRBJ2-2; d_call: TRBD2; v_call: TRBV9; clone_size: once; cdr3_nt: TGCGCCCGCCGCGGGGGGGACTTACGCGGGGAGCTGTTTTTT; cdr3_aa: CARRGGDLRGELFF
j_call: TRBJ1-2; d_call: -; v_call: TRBV5-1; clone_size: few; cdr3_nt: TGCGCCAGCAGCCCTATGGGGGCAGGCTATGGCTACACCTTC; cdr3_aa: CASSPMGAGYGYTF
j_call: TRBJ2-1; d_call: TRBD1; v_call: TRBV5-1; clone_size: few; cdr3_nt: TGCGCCAGCAGCTCTCAAAACAGGGGATTCGAGCAGTTCTTC; cdr3_aa: CASSSQNRGFEQFF